One and the same sample provided the 4 T cell receptor beta chains below, sequenced in a study of blood T cell repertoires in COVID-19. Profiling relied on immunoSEQ multiplex PCR, and the TCRdb table lists in-frame clones only, not all of them. The sample consists of a few hundred thousand clones, around 81% of them appearing once. The sequenced sample was peripheral blood. Receptors originate from a young man who had recovered from COVID-19.

This chain joins TRBV12-5 and TRBJ2-3; D may be TRBD1 (5 bases). The CDR3 consists of 15 residues. Germline CDR1 reads LGHNT; CDR2 reads FRNRAP. The V and J ends lost 5 bases and 4 bases respectively, with 16 bases between them. The CDR3 sequence is CASGEVRDRSDTQYF. As DNA, the CDR3 is TGTGCTAGTGGTGAAGTCAGGGATAGGTCAGATACGCAGTATTTT.

The chain employs TRBV18 and TRBJ2-5; D perhaps matches TRBD1 (6 bases). Trimming took 4 bases from V and 1 from J, leaving 7 bases between them. Per the germline V gene, CDR1 is KGHSH and CDR2 is LQKENI. CDR3 size: 13 residues. The CDR3 nucleotides read TGTGCCAGCTCACTACAGGGCCAAGAGACCCAGTACTTC. It specifies CASSLQGQETQYF.

J is TRBJ2-3 and V is TRBV6-4, with D possibly TRBD2 on 7 matching bases. The germline V and J ends were trimmed by 4 bases and 4 bases, with 12 bases remaining between them. Looked up from germline, CDR1 is MRHNA and CDR2 is SNTAGT. This CDR3 contains 14 residues. The CDR3 nucleotides read TGTGCCAGCAGTGCTCGGGGGGCGCCAGATACGCAGTATTTT. Its protein is CASSARGAPDTQYF.

The chain is built from TRBV13 and TRBJ2-7, with 7 bases fitting TRBD2. In germline, CDR1 is PRHDT, CDR2 FYEKMQ (reference sequence). Trimming removed 1 base from V and 2 bases from J; junction bases left unmatched: 14. The CDR3 covers 18 residues. This chain's CDR3 is CASSLAGGDGGHTYEQYF. Written as DNA, the CDR3 is TGTGCCAGCAGCTTAGCGGGGGGTGACGGGGGTCATACCTACGAGCAGTACTTC.